Listed below are T cell receptor beta chains from one sample, sequenced in a study of control samples from healthy donors and cancer patients. The table came from immunoSEQ multiplex PCR; TCRdb's copy has only in-frame clones and leaves some out. Of roughly 120,000 clones listed, 70% to 90% are singletons. The source material was blood. The receptors stem from a man in his forties or fifties in good health. CDR3s include the opening cysteine and the closing phenylalanine or tryptophan. The order of the fields is V gene, D gene, J gene, clone size, CDR3 protein, CDR3 DNA. A D gene is named only where the DNA matches it firmly. Clone sizes are given selectively: once, few, many, or a class where the clone is expanded.

v_call: TRBV29-1; d_call: -; j_call: TRBJ2-7; clone_size: -; cdr3_aa: CSVEGQGIYEQYF; cdr3_nt: TGCAGCGTTGAGGGCCAGGGAATATACGAGCAGTACTTC
v_call: TRBV11-2; d_call: -; j_call: TRBJ2-2; clone_size: -; cdr3_aa: CASSSHTTNTGELFF; cdr3_nt: TGTGCCAGCAGCTCACACACCACGAACACCGGGGAGCTGTTTTTT
v_call: TRBV18; d_call: -; j_call: TRBJ1-1; clone_size: -; cdr3_aa: CASSPGHPSTGTEAFF; cdr3_nt: TGTGCCAGCTCTCCAGGCCACCCGTCTACGGGCACTGAAGCTTTCTTT
v_call: TRBV18; d_call: -; j_call: TRBJ1-2; clone_size: once; cdr3_aa: CASSPSDSNYGYTF; cdr3_nt: TGTGCCAGCTCACCCAGCGATTCTAACTATGGCTACACCTTC
v_call: TRBV30; d_call: -; j_call: TRBJ1-5; clone_size: -; cdr3_aa: CAWSMAFNQPQHF; cdr3_nt: TGTGCCTGGAGTATGGCGTTCAATCAGCCCCAGCATTTT
v_call: TRBV28; d_call: -; j_call: TRBJ2-1; clone_size: -; cdr3_aa: CASSLVTTNLNNEQFF; cdr3_nt: TGTGCCAGCAGTTTAGTCACCACCAACCTGAACAATGAGCAGTTCTTC
v_call: TRBV7-8; d_call: -; j_call: TRBJ2-1; clone_size: -; cdr3_aa: CASSLSAKGSSYNEQFF; cdr3_nt: TGTGCCAGCAGCTTGAGTGCAAAAGGGAGCTCCTACAATGAGCAGTTCTTC
v_call: TRBV25-1; d_call: -; j_call: TRBJ1-6; clone_size: -; cdr3_aa: CASSEGWRNNSPLHF; cdr3_nt: TGTGCCAGCAGTGAAGGTTGGCGGAACAATTCACCCCTCCACTTT
v_call: TRBV7-6; d_call: -; j_call: TRBJ2-3; clone_size: once; cdr3_aa: CASSLLVGGADTQYF; cdr3_nt: TGTGCCAGCAGCTTACTGGTGGGGGGGGCCGATACGCAGTATTTT
v_call: TRBV10-1; d_call: -; j_call: TRBJ1-2; clone_size: few; cdr3_aa: CASSDRSDYGYTF; cdr3_nt: TGCGCCAGCAGTGATCGCAGTGATTATGGCTACACCTTC
v_call: TRBV12-5; d_call: -; j_call: TRBJ1-1; clone_size: -; cdr3_aa: CASGSSNGNTEAFF; cdr3_nt: TGTGCTAGTGGTTCCTCCAACGGGAACACTGAAGCTTTCTTT
v_call: TRBV2; d_call: -; j_call: TRBJ2-7; clone_size: -; cdr3_aa: CATAGASYEQYF; cdr3_nt: TGTGCCACTGCAGGGGCCTCCTACGAGCAGTACTTC
v_call: TRBV14; d_call: TRBD1; j_call: TRBJ2-7; clone_size: -; cdr3_aa: CASSLDRVYEQYF; cdr3_nt: TGTGCCAGCAGCCTGGACAGGGTATACGAGCAGTACTTC
v_call: TRBV5-1; d_call: TRBD2; j_call: TRBJ2-1; clone_size: -; cdr3_aa: CASSLGTSRGNEQFF; cdr3_nt: TGCGCCAGCAGCTTGGGGACTAGCCGAGGCAATGAGCAGTTCTTC
v_call: TRBV27; d_call: TRBD2; j_call: TRBJ2-5; clone_size: -; cdr3_aa: CASRRLAGGQETQYF; cdr3_nt: TGTGCCAGCAGAAGACTAGCGGGGGGCCAAGAGACCCAGTACTTC
v_call: TRBV28; d_call: -; j_call: TRBJ2-7; clone_size: -; cdr3_aa: CASSPRQSGFLYF; cdr3_nt: TGTGCCAGCAGTCCCCGACAGAGCGGGTTTTTGTACTTC
v_call: TRBV6-6; d_call: -; j_call: TRBJ1-2; clone_size: -; cdr3_aa: CASSTGTANYGYTF; cdr3_nt: TGTGCCAGCAGTACTGGGACTGCTAACTATGGCTACACCTTC
v_call: TRBV10-1; d_call: TRBD1; j_call: TRBJ2-2; clone_size: -; cdr3_aa: CASSFTGVSGELFF; cdr3_nt: TGCGCCAGTTCCTTCACAGGGGTTTCCGGGGAGCTGTTTTTT
v_call: TRBV28; d_call: TRBD1; j_call: TRBJ2-7; clone_size: -; cdr3_aa: CASTAQPGQSYEQYF; cdr3_nt: TGTGCCAGCACCGCCCAACCGGGACAGTCCTACGAGCAGTACTTC
v_call: TRBV5-4; d_call: TRBD1; j_call: TRBJ2-4; clone_size: -; cdr3_aa: CASSFGQGGGPSHIQYF; cdr3_nt: TGTGCCAGCAGCTTCGGACAGGGGGGTGGGCCAAGCCACATTCAGTACTTC
v_call: TRBV29-1; d_call: -; j_call: TRBJ2-7; clone_size: -; cdr3_aa: CSYRSGGNSYEQYF; cdr3_nt: TGCAGCTATAGATCTGGGGGCAACTCCTACGAGCAGTACTTC
v_call: TRBV27; d_call: -; j_call: TRBJ1-1; clone_size: few; cdr3_aa: CASSFLTGYYTEAFF; cdr3_nt: TGTGCCAGCAGTTTCCTTACAGGGTACTACACTGAAGCTTTCTTT
v_call: TRBV19; d_call: TRBD1; j_call: TRBJ1-4; clone_size: -; cdr3_aa: CASSLGTVSNEKLFF; cdr3_nt: TGTGCCAGTAGCCTTGGGACAGTGTCTAATGAAAAACTGTTTTTT
v_call: TRBV18; d_call: -; j_call: TRBJ2-2; clone_size: -; cdr3_aa: CASSPVAWGTGELFF; cdr3_nt: TGTGCCAGCTCACCAGTAGCCTGGGGCACCGGGGAGCTGTTTTTT
v_call: TRBV30; d_call: TRBD1; j_call: TRBJ1-1; clone_size: -; cdr3_aa: CAWRGQGRTEAFF; cdr3_nt: TGTGCCTGGAGGGGACAGGGTAGGACTGAAGCTTTCTTT
v_call: TRBV21-1; d_call: -; j_call: TRBJ2-7; clone_size: once; cdr3_aa: CASSTTGDPYEQYF; cdr3_nt: TGTGCCAGCAGCACGACAGGGGACCCCTACGAGCAGTACTTC
v_call: TRBV19; d_call: -; j_call: TRBJ1-2; clone_size: -; cdr3_aa: CASSLETRCTF; cdr3_nt: TGTGCCAGTAGTTTGGAAACTCGATGCACCTTC
v_call: TRBV29-1; d_call: TRBD1; j_call: TRBJ1-4; clone_size: -; cdr3_aa: CSVILRDSNEKLFF; cdr3_nt: TGCAGCGTTATTCTCCGGGACAGTAATGAAAAACTGTTTTTT
v_call: TRBV11-2; d_call: -; j_call: TRBJ2-1; clone_size: once; cdr3_aa: CASSLAGTRRGEQFF; cdr3_nt: TGTGCCAGCAGCTTAGCCGGGACCCGACGTGGTGAGCAGTTCTTC
v_call: TRBV18; d_call: -; j_call: TRBJ1-1; clone_size: -; cdr3_aa: CASSASTGPGSWSEAFF; cdr3_nt: TGTGCCAGCTCAGCGTCAACAGGGCCGGGAAGCTGGAGTGAAGCTTTCTTT
v_call: TRBV29-1; d_call: -; j_call: TRBJ2-5; clone_size: -; cdr3_aa: CSVGLGIAEETQYF; cdr3_nt: TGCAGCGTTGGCCTCGGTATAGCCGAGGAGACCCAGTACTTC
v_call: TRBV29-1; d_call: TRBD1; j_call: TRBJ2-5; clone_size: -; cdr3_aa: CSVPPGQGGETQYF; cdr3_nt: TGCAGCGTTCCCCCGGGACAGGGAGGGGAGACCCAGTACTTC
v_call: TRBV11-2; d_call: -; j_call: TRBJ1-1; clone_size: -; cdr3_aa: CASSPSGAEAFF; cdr3_nt: TGTGCCAGCAGCCCCTCCGGGGCTGAAGCTTTCTTT
v_call: TRBV5-1; d_call: -; j_call: TRBJ1-3; clone_size: -; cdr3_aa: CASSPIRGTGNTIYF; cdr3_nt: TGCGCCAGCAGCCCGATACGGGGAACTGGAAACACCATATATTTT
v_call: TRBV5-6; d_call: -; j_call: TRBJ2-3; clone_size: -; cdr3_aa: CASSSLYADTQYF; cdr3_nt: TGTGCCAGCAGCTCCCTCTACGCAGATACGCAGTATTTT